The 31 T cell receptor beta chains presented below share a single source sample, sequenced in a study of CXCR3-negative and CXCR3-positive naive CD8 T cells. Via 5' RACE with UMI labels, TRB cDNA libraries were prepared. TCRdb reprocessed the 5' RACE reads and keeps a single row for each CDR3 protein, giving no DNA. The sample holds 70,000 to 100,000 distinct CDR3 sequences. The sample taken for sequencing was naive CXCR3- CD8+ T cells from blood. The sample's subset: CD45RO-CCR7+CD27+CD95- naive CD8+ T cells lacking CXCR3 (TNR3-). Every receptor here comes from a human donor in good health. Some clones in this sample may be carry-over from other donors' samples.

V is TRBV14 and J is TRBJ2-7; TCRdb's D gene call, TRBD2, goes unchecked for lack of DNA. Germline V lookup: CDR1 SGHDN, CDR2 FVKESK. The CDR3 has 16 residues. This chain's CDR3 is CASSPLWTSGSYEQYF. Using reference TRBV14 and TRBJ2-7 for the parts outside the CDR3, the full variable domain is EAGVTQFPSHSVIEKGQTVTLRCDPISGHDNLYWYRRVMGKEIKFLLHFVKESKQDESGMPNNRFLAERTGGTYSTLKVQPAELEDSGVYFCASSPLWTSGSYEQYFGPGTRLTVT.

V usage is TRBV5-1 and J usage is TRBJ1-2; with no DNA, the TCRdb D assignment of TRBD1 cannot be verified. Per the germline V gene, CDR1 is SGHRS and CDR2 is YFSETQ. This CDR3 comprises 18 residues. The CDR3 sequence: CASSLVSGSSLENYGYTF.

V and J are TRBV29-1 and TRBJ2-5; with no DNA, the TCRdb D assignment of TRBD1 cannot be verified. The CDR3 covers 14 residues. CDR1 and CDR2 from the germline V gene are SQVTM and ANQGSEA. This CDR3 reads CSVEGQTYQETQYF.

The chain links TRBV6-5 to TRBJ1-2; the TCRdb call, TRBD1, lacks DNA for checking. CDR3 length: 13 amino acids. The germline CDR1 and CDR2 sequences are MNHEY and SVGAGI. CDR3 residues: CASSYKTTGGYTF.

The chain couples TRBV14 to TRBJ1-2. The CDR3 sequence is 14 residues long. CDR1 and CDR2 (germline): SGHDN, FVKESK. The CDR3: CASSKVDSLYGYTF.

The chain carries TRBV28 and TRBJ2-7; absent DNA, TCRdb's TRBD1 call cannot be checked. The germline gives CDR1 MDHEN, CDR2 SYDVKM. This CDR3 region has 16 residues. This CDR3 is CASSHYSSDRLREQYF.

The chain carries TRBV7-9 and TRBJ1-1; TCRdb gives TRBD1 as the D gene, but with no DNA this cannot be confirmed. The CDR3 consists of 16 residues. The V gene's germline CDR1 is SEHNR and CDR2 FQNEAQ (reference sequence). The chain's CDR3 is CASSITRTALETEAFF.

The chain has TRBV7-9 and TRBJ2-3; with no DNA, the TCRdb D assignment of TRBD1 cannot be verified. This CDR3 comprises 16 residues. CDR1 and CDR2 from the germline V gene are SEHNR and FQNEAQ (reference sequence). Here the CDR3 reads CACSLTGQGVTDTQYF. The full variable domain, in which reference TRBV7-9 and TRBJ2-3 provide the parts outside the CDR3, is DTGVSQNPRHKITKRGQNVTFRCDPISEHNRLYWYRQTLGQGPEFLTYFQNEAQLEKSRLLSDRFSAERPKGSFSTLEIQRTEQGDSAMYLCACSLTGQGVTDTQYFGPGTRLTVL.

This rearrangement joins TRBV27 to TRBJ2-7; TCRdb's D call of TRBD1 is untestable without DNA. The CDR3 contains 12 residues. CDR1 is MNHEY, CDR2 SMNVEV, per germline (reference sequence). CDR3 residues: CASSETTGEQYF.

This rearrangement joins TRBV11-1 to TRBJ1-3; TCRdb reports TRBD1, a call that lacks DNA to check it against. The CDR3 length is 15 residues. Germline V gene lookup returns CDR1 SGHAT and CDR2 FQDESV (reference sequence). The CDR3 sequence: CASRKGTGAGNTIYF.

The V and J genes are TRBV29-1 and TRBJ2-2; with no DNA, the TCRdb D assignment of TRBD1 cannot be verified. The CDR3 has 15 residues. Germline V gene data show CDR1 as SQVTM and CDR2 as ANQGSEA. The CDR3 sequence is CSVEDRWTVAGELFF.

The chain employs TRBV3-1 and TRBJ2-1; no DNA is available, so the TRBD2 call from TCRdb remains unchecked. The CDR3 is 16 amino acids. The germline V gene has CDR1 LGHDT and CDR2 YNNKEL (reference sequence). The CDR3 loop reads CASSQDGLAGGNEQFF.

The chain employs TRBV12-3 or TRBV12-4 and TRBJ1-4; TCRdb's D gene call, TRBD1, goes unchecked for lack of DNA. This CDR3 contains 13 residues. The CDR3 protein is CARGRDGNEKLFF.

The chain employs TRBV5-6 and TRBJ2-3; TCRdb selects TRBD2, and the lack of DNA leaves this call unchecked. The CDR3 length is 12 residues. Germline assignment: CDR1 SGHDT and CDR2 YYEEEE. This chain's CDR3 is CASSLAGVVQYF.

The chain joins TRBV7-9 to TRBJ2-5; TCRdb reports TRBD2, a call that lacks DNA to check it against. The CDR3 covers 16 residues. Germline CDR1 is SEHNR and CDR2 is FQNEAQ (reference sequence). The CDR3 spells CASSSILAGEVETQYF.

The chain carries TRBV9 and TRBJ2-7; TCRdb's assignment of TRBD2 cannot be checked, as there is no DNA. This CDR3 is 13 amino acids long. Looked up from germline, CDR1 is SGDLS and CDR2 is YYNGEE. The CDR3: CASSKGGGDEQYF.

The J gene is TRBJ2-7, the V gene TRBV6-2 or TRBV6-3; as DNA is missing, the TRBD1 call by TCRdb cannot be tested. The CDR3 loop spans 14 amino acids. Germline loops: CDR1 MNHEY, CDR2 SVGEGT. Here the CDR3 reads CASSPGHSNYEQYF.

The rearrangement uses TRBV7-8 and TRBJ2-3; TCRdb selects TRBD1, and the lack of DNA leaves this call unchecked. The germline gives CDR1 SGHVS, CDR2 FQNEAQ. The CDR3 runs 17 residues. The CDR3 spells CASSPRIAGVGTDTQYF.

The V call is TRBV29-1, the J call TRBJ2-5; TCRdb indicates TRBD1, and absent DNA this call remains unverified. The CDR3 covers 13 residues. Germline values: CDR1 SQVTM, CDR2 ANQGSEA. CDR3 amino acids: CSGRGTGLETQYF.

The chain has TRBV21-1 and TRBJ2-7; TCRdb outputs TRBD1, but without DNA this stays unchecked. TRBV21-1 is annotated as a pseudogene. The CDR3 has 16 residues. The CDR3 here is CASSKTGTNWSDEQYF.

The CDR3 reads CASSFFDRDEAFF. V is TRBV27 and J is TRBJ1-1; TCRdb calls TRBD1, which cannot be checked without DNA. Germline CDR1 reads MNHEY; CDR2 reads SMNVEV (reference sequence). CDR3 length: 13 residues.

This chain joins TRBV4-2 and TRBJ1-2; TCRdb designates TRBD1, a call that cannot be tested without DNA. This CDR3 region has 14 residues. From germline, CDR1 is LGHNA and CDR2 YNFKEQ. The chain's CDR3 is CASSQARTSYGYTF.

This chain connects TRBV7-2 to TRBJ1-3; TCRdb returns TRBD1, unconfirmable since there is no DNA. Germline CDR1 SGHTA, CDR2 FQGNSA. The CDR3 spans 16 residues. The chain's CDR3 is CASSPWLAASGNTIYF. Variable domain in full (rest from reference TRBV7-2 and TRBJ1-3): GAGVSQSPSNKVTEKGKDVELRCDPISGHTALYWYRQSLGQGLEFLIYFQGNSAPDKSGLPSDRFSAERTGGSVSTLTIQRTQQEDSAVYLCASSPWLAASGNTIYFGEGSWLTVV.

The chain joins TRBV7-7 to TRBJ2-7; lacking DNA, the TRBD1 call made by TCRdb goes unchecked. This CDR3 spans 15 amino acids. Germline V lookup: CDR1 SSHAT, CDR2 FNYEAQ (reference sequence). CDR3 loop: CASSLEAGETYEQYF.

The V call is TRBV5-1, the J call TRBJ1-1; TCRdb returns TRBD1, unconfirmable since there is no DNA. Germline V gene lookup returns CDR1 SGHRS and CDR2 YFSETQ. The CDR3 totals 14 residues. CDR3 sequence: CASSIRQGNTEAFF.

This sequence joins TRBV29-1 and TRBJ2-1. Germline V gene sequence: CDR1 SQVTM, CDR2 ANQGSEA. The CDR3 totals 14 residues. The CDR3: CSVNTAVSYNEQFF.

V is TRBV29-1 and J is TRBJ2-7; the D call from TCRdb, TRBD2, cannot be confirmed without DNA. This CDR3 region has 12 residues. CDR1 and CDR2 from the germline V gene are SQVTM and ANQGSEA. This CDR3 is CSVAGVGYEQYF.

The rearrangement joins TRBV6-1 to TRBJ2-7; the D gene TCRdb calls, TRBD2, cannot be checked with no DNA. The V gene's germline CDR1 is MNHNS and CDR2 SASEGT. The CDR3 sequence is 14 residues long. Here the CDR3 reads CASTASGEEYEQYF.

The V call is TRBV28, the J call TRBJ2-1; TCRdb selects TRBD1, and the lack of DNA leaves this call unchecked. CDR1 is MDHEN and CDR2 is SYDVKM in the germline V gene. The CDR3 length is 16 residues. This CDR3 is CASSLLGTGSYNEQFF.

The chain uses TRBV29-1 and TRBJ2-1; TCRdb names TRBD1, which stays unverified in the absence of DNA. Germline CDR1 is SQVTM and CDR2 is ANQGSEA. The CDR3 runs to 13 residues. CDR3 region: CSVPGQGYNEQFF.

This rearrangement joins TRBV6-2 or TRBV6-3 to TRBJ2-5; TCRdb picks TRBD2, but there is no DNA to check that call. The CDR3 is 15 amino acids. The germline V gene encodes CDR1 MNHEY and CDR2 SVGEGT. This CDR3 is CASKGQEALQETQYF.